This TCR beta chain was sequenced in a study of cytomegalovirus exposure and HLA in healthy donors (TCRdb year 2017). Regarding the research as a whole: In an earlier analysis of some 550 of the donors, 250 to 300 Gb of sequence data and about 110 million unique TCR beta sequences from 180 million or so T cells were reported. An early release covering 550 to 650 HLA-typed donors comprised about 320 gigabases of sequencing data and tens of millions of unique TCR sequences. Among the roughly 400 genotyped donors, about 85% belonged to the genetic ancestry cluster associated with self-reported Caucasian donors. The aim of the study was to test whether cataloging public T cell receptors could identify signatures of past pathogen exposure. Using immunosequencing, the study profiled T cell repertoires from 666 subjects and related those repertoires to cytomegalovirus serostatus. Besides the first cohort of 500 to 700 subjects, a separate validation cohort made up of around 120 different subjects was used. High-throughput TCR immunosequencing, statistical association of individual TCRs with disease status, and machine learning were combined to predict cytomegalovirus infection status. In a later analysis, previously published TCR beta repertoires from about 670 donors were re-analyzed and high-resolution HLA genotyping was added so that TCR occurrence patterns could be studied. Rather than using new phenotypic data, the later analysis identified candidate immune exposures from TCR beta sequences and from how often those sequences occurred across donors. In an earlier analysis of 587 of the donors, high-throughput TCR beta sequencing was used to judge whether each TCR beta V gene segment behaved as functional or pseudogenic. Alongside the repertoire data, information on donor age, sex, ethnicity and CMV serostatus was compiled. A later genetic analysis took genome-wide SNP genotypes for about 60% of the roughly 670 donors and used that subset as a discovery cohort. All discovery cohort repertoires had been generated using a single sequencing platform. HLA typing covered class I and class II loci at four-digit resolution. Typing coverage differed by locus: A, B, C, DRB1 and DQB1 were typed in roughly 629-630 donors, DQA1 in about 550, DPA1 in approximately 610, and DPB1 in approximately 450. Several DR-DQ haplotypes were treated as single units for association and clustering because of strong linkage in the cohort. Among 350 to 400 genotyped donors of the cohort, an average of approximately 250,000 unique TCR beta nucleotide sequences were sequenced per donor, about a sixth of them non-productive. What the research found in general, with its limitations: Cytomegalovirus status was reported to be diagnosed by the classifier with high specificity and sensitivity in both the original and validation cohorts. This cohort had only TCR beta chains sequenced, and the lack of alpha or paired-chain data limited which features could be detected. A further reported finding was that TCR beta sequences accurately predicted the HLA-A and HLA-B alleles for most subjects in the first cohort. A cluster of highly shared sequence variants was judged likely to be a technical artifact of the sequencing pipeline. A total of about 150 TCR beta chains were listed by the study as associated with cytomegalovirus. While some public TCRs were present in many individuals, most TCR sequences turned up only very rarely across donors. Strong co-occurrence of HLA alleles, especially DR and DQ, made assigning TCR associations to individual alleles difficult. Sequencing depth was assumed to be roughly uniform across donors in the presence/absence analyses, though that assumption may not hold. Because HLA typing was unavailable for some donors at each locus, only the typed subset was used in association tests. In a later analysis, some 18,000 TCR beta sequences were associated with specific HLA alleles at a false discovery rate of 0.05. Linkage disequilibrium might explain the correlated functional status among segregating V segments, but an unknown experimental factor could not be excluded. Some IMGT-functional V segments, including TRBV6-2 and TRBV6-3, could not be distinguished by the 87-base-pair reads and were therefore excluded. According to a later analysis, TCR association rates differed among HLA loci, with DRB1 alleles showing the most associated TCRs and HLA-C alleles showing the fewest. The only immune exposure information available for the cohort was CMV serostatus. Because counts were too low, roughly 17 rarely observed V segments, including chromosome 9 orphons, were left out of the earlier analysis of 500 to 750 of the donors. V-gene and J-gene trimming of TCR beta chains was associated with a missense DCLRE1C variant in a later genetic analysis, and the association was replicated in an independent cohort. The authors suggested that the approach could potentially be extended to other disease states and immunological phenotypes. In a later analysis, HLA-associated TCR beta chains showed more clonal expansion and lower generation probabilities than non-associated chains that were equally common. Compared with the 666-donor mean, donors in an Asian-associated ancestry cluster had fewer N-insertions in productive TCRs, according to a later genetic analysis. In an earlier analysis of some 540 of the donors, most TCR beta V segments appeared in productive rearrangements about 90% or about 30% of the time, broadly matching IMGT annotations. A few of the identified cytomegalovirus-associated TCR beta chains were confirmed in vitro to be specific for cytomegalovirus antigens. A later analysis reported that several top co-occurrence clusters appeared linked to parvovirus B19, influenza, CMV and Epstein-Barr virus. According to a later analysis, most CMV-associated TCR beta chains appeared to be HLA-restricted, and the HLA associations seemed to be driven largely by CMV exposure.

The cohort was made up of about 670 healthy bone marrow donors. At the time of sampling, all cohort members were nominally healthy, though unrecorded immune exposures were likely present. The donor was CMV seronegative and was included in the group of several hundred seronegative cohort members. A peripheral blood sample was provided by each donor, and peripheral blood mononuclear cells were used for TCR beta sequencing. Genomic DNA extraction from the blood cell samples was performed with the Qiagen DNeasy Blood Extraction Kit. Receptor libraries were prepared by the immunoSEQ multiplex PCR assay. For the multiplex PCR, a mixture combining 60 forward primers for TCR Vbeta segments and 13 reverse primers for TCR Jbeta segments was used. The CDR3 region of rearranged TCR beta genes was amplified from genomic DNA by a multiplex PCR assay. Amplified TCR beta libraries were sequenced as 87-base-pair reads on the Illumina HiSeq System. The source study handled its data this way. Across the roughly 670 repertoires, a later analysis counted some 80 million unique TCR beta chains, around 10 million of which were shared by at least two donors. Raw reads were error-corrected and collapsed into unique sequences with a nearest-neighbor algorithm that merged closely related sequences to remove PCR and sequencing errors. Alignment of CDR3 sequences to IMGT reference sequences was used to assign V, D and J gene segments. For a sequence to be retained, a match of at least six nucleotides was required to both a V gene segment and a J gene segment. A rearrangement was called productive if the CDR3 had no stop codons and remained in frame with V and J, and every other rearrangement was called non-productive. Following IMGT convention, CDR3 was defined as the stretch from the second conserved V-encoded cysteine up to the conserved J-encoded phenylalanine. Sequences without an unambiguous match to a single V gene segment were excluded from the earlier analysis of 450 to 650 of the donors. An earlier analysis of under 750 of the donors called V segments functional above 56.7% productive rearrangements and segregating when the between-donor standard deviation exceeded 5%. A statistical classification framework was built to diagnose cytomegalovirus status from the catalog of TCR beta chain sequences. In a later analysis, TCR nucleotide sequences were compared against IMGT/GENE-DB human TR gene sequences so that V and J genes could be assigned. Using the TCRdist pipeline, a later analysis assigned CDR3 sequences along with most-parsimonious VDJ recombination scenarios. In a later analysis, each TCR beta chain was defined by its CDR3 amino acid sequence together with its V-gene family, and reads without a unique V-gene family were excluded. To address suspected cross-contamination and a sequencing artifact, a later analysis removed a few hundred highly shared, low-generation-probability nucleotide sequences. In a later analysis, a clonal expansion index was calculated for each public chain from normalized within-repertoire ranks of inferred template counts. In a later analysis, generation probabilities were computed with a VDJ recombination model fitted to out-of-frame rearrangements, and the resulting probabilities were checked against IGoR. In a later analysis, TCR-TCR, TCR-HLA and TCR-CMV co-occurrence was scored with hypergeometric tests, and a repertoire-size bias correction was applied to TCR pairs. False discovery rates were estimated in a later analysis by permuting HLA or CMV assignments 20 times. In a later analysis, co-occurring TCRs were grouped using DBSCAN, with TCRdist sequence similarity added in when clustering inside HLA-allele-positive subsets. Repertoires with fewer than 30,000 or more than 120,000 public chains were left out of co-occurrence clustering, as were about five repertoires with anomalous nucleotide sharing. TCRdb retrieved this table from immuneACCESS and kept in-frame rearrangements only. Not all clones are present; in checked studies, unresolved V genes account for under half, and no reason is known for the remainder. That table gives V, J and clone size, and the DNA gave D and trimming. A total of about 250,000 clones appear in this sample, 80% of them only once. About 0.28% of the sample lies in the top ten.

CDR1 and CDR2 are read off the germline V gene (reference sequence) as LNHDA and SQIVND. The CDR3 measures 15 amino acids from cysteine to phenylalanine. Only the CDR3 part of the read is kept: 45 bases, read in frame from the first base. Clipping removes 5 bases from V and 4 bases from J, with 6 as the unmatched junction base count. Points on this clone: Its recognized antigen is unknown. Per-nucleotide qualities are absent, and no much larger clonotype sits a single base away.

Sequencing was carried out using PBMCs. The clonotype comes from a girl aged 2-10 years in good health and CMV-seronegative. Here the chain combines TRBV19 and TRBJ2-7, with 12 bases aligning to TRBD1. The nucleotide sequence is given as TGTGCCAGTAGTTACGGGACAGGGGGCTGGTACGAGCAGTACTTC. Its protein product is CASSYGTGGWYEQYF.